This note documents a single T cell receptor beta chain sequence. The entry originates in a study of T cells expressing NK-cell markers. Background on the study: Sorted CD3+CD56-NKG2C+, CD3+CD56+NKG2C+ and CD3+CD56+NKG2C- T cells supplied the TCR beta repertoires. Seven sequenced donors out of eight were HCMV-seropositive, one seronegative.

CDR3 length equals 15 residues. Germline CDR1 reads SGHTA; CDR2 reads FQGTGA. As the method of synthesis, 5'RACE template switching with UMIs yielded TCR beta cDNA. Reanalyzing the 5' RACE reads, TCRdb keeps one entry per CDR3 protein, without DNA. Here the sample table reports about 390,000 distinct CDR3 sequences. The J gene is TRBJ2-7, the V gene TRBV7-3; as DNA is missing, the TRBD2 call by TCRdb cannot be tested. The sequenced material came from blood T cells: a sorted CD56 or NKG2C T cell subset, CD4+ or CD8+ T cells, or bulk PBMC T cells (not recorded which). This sequence was found in a woman aged 50 to 60 in good health. The CDR3: CASSRRGGGSYEQYF.